The source of this T cell receptor beta chain is a study of T cell clonality in common variable immunodeficiency (dated by TCRdb to about 2015). For sequencing, equivalent amounts of genomic DNA were input from CVID and control samples. For every sample, a 60 bp segment covering the rearranged TCRbeta CDR3 region was amplified and then sequenced. The immunoSEQ assay, a bias-corrected multiplex PCR combined with high-throughput sequencing, was used to amplify TCRbeta. The authors processed their data as follows. Every unique nucleotide sequence was considered a clone and was annotated with V, D and J genes, copy number and frequency. Sequences were labeled productive if in frame, and non-productive if out of frame or containing stop codons. As previously described, clonality was calculated on the basis of Shannon's entropy. Mean CDR3 Kyte-Doolittle hydropathy was derived from the predicted amino acid sequences of productive clones. The R hclust function was used to hierarchically cluster scaled V gene usage with Manhattan distance and complete linkage. Sharing of clones by CDR3 amino acid sequence was evaluated through resampling of 12 repertoires per group over 100 rounds. Repertoires were searched for roughly 63 published EBV-specific and a few hundred published CMV-specific TCRbeta sequences. A couple of CVID samples that yielded fewer than 10,000 sequences were excluded from the analysis, so 42 CVID repertoires were retained. Here the immuneACCESS table is served through TCRdb, limited to in-frame sequences with V and J called. Missing clones are a known gap in these copies; in checked studies unresolved V genes cover under half, and the rest lacks a known reason. D and trimming were read from the DNA, whereas the V and J calls and clone size are those reported in that table. In this sample the table shows some 28,000 clones, and no singletons are among them. Of the sample, about 13% falls within the top ten clones.

As regards this clone: This receptor's antigen is unknown. The DNA ends 3 residues before the CDR3 does, and the rest of the CDR3 is filled in from the germline J gene.

Reading the germline V gene gives CDR1 SGHAT and CDR2 FQNNGV. CDR3 length: 15 amino acids, cysteine to phenylalanine. The 36 bases shown cover part of the CDR3, and their frame starts at base 1. Trimming at the junction amounts to 3 bases on V and 4 bases on J, and the germline ends lie 13 bases apart. What the authors observed across the whole study: Compared with healthy controls, CVID subjects showed increased TCRbeta clonality (t-test p = 0.018), a feature most characteristic of about a third of subjects. CVID TCRbeta sequences were reported to have fewer deletions and N-nucleotide insertions and to lack highly modified clones with 13 or more V deletions. Although equal DNA input was used, an average of roughly 80,000 unique sequences per sample was obtained for controls, compared with approximately 30,000 for CVID samples. Correlations of repertoire features with clinical complications were constrained by heterogeneity among patients within the CVID cohort. According to the authors, finding the cause of the higher clonality in CVID would require sequencing the repertoires of T cell subpopulations. Healthy controls shared more TCRbeta clones with each other than CVID subjects shared among themselves (p < 0.0001).

Most of the CVID patients and most of the healthy controls were of Caucasian heritage. From each donor, about 5 to 8.5 ml of heparinized peripheral whole blood was collected. Genomic DNA from adults with common variable immune deficiency (CVID) and from healthy adult controls was the source for sequencing TCRbeta CDR3 repertoires. A total of around 22 healthy adult volunteers (around 12 female and around 10 male; age range 23 to 66 years, mean age approximately 34) were included in the control group. Diluted blood was density-centrifuged over Hypaque 1077 or Ficoll-Paque to isolate peripheral blood mononuclear cells. Genomic DNA was extracted from unsorted mononuclear cells by Qiagen column purification or by a centrifugation-based method.

The V and J genes are TRBV11-2 and TRBJ1-3, with no reliable assignment of the D segment. The source of this sequence is a person aged 18-69 years in good health. Sequencing input: peripheral blood mononuclear cells. CDR3 reads: CASSFYGSGGNTIYF. The part of the CDR3 DNA that was read is TGTGCCAGCAGCTTCTACGGCTCCGGGGGAAACACC.